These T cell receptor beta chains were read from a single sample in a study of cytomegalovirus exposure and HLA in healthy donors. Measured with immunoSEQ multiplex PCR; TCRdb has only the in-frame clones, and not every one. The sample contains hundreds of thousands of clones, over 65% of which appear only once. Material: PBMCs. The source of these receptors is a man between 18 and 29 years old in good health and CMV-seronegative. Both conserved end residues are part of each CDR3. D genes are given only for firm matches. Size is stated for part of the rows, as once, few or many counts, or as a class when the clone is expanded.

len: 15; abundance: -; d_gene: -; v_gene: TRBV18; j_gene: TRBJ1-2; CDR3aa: CASSRNLQGDQGYTF; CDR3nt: TGTGCCAGCTCACGGAATTTACAGGGTGATCAAGGCTACACCTTC
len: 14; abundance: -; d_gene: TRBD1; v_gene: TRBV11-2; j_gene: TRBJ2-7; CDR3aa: CASSSGTVRNEQYF; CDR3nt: TGTGCCAGCAGCTCAGGGACAGTCCGTAATGAGCAGTACTTC
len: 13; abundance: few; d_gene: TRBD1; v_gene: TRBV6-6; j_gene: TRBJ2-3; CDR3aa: CASRGQGKDTQYF; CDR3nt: TGTGCCAGCAGAGGACAGGGGAAAGATACGCAGTATTTT
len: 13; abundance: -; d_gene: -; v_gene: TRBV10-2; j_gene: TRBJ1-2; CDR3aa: CASTPTQNYGYTF; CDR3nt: TGCGCCAGCACCCCAACACAGAACTATGGCTACACCTTC
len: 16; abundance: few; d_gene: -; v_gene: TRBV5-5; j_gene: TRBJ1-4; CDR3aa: CASSSSTTDTNEKLFF; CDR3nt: TGTGCCAGCAGCTCCTCGACGACAGACACTAATGAAAAACTGTTTTTT
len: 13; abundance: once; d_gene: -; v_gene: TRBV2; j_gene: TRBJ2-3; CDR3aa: CAIPSLYPDTQYF; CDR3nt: TGTGCCATCCCCTCCCTCTATCCAGATACGCAGTATTTT
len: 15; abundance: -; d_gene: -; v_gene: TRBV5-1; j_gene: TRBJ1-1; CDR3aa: CASSLDAGLNTEAFF; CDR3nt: TGCGCCAGCAGCTTGGACGCAGGGTTGAACACTGAAGCTTTCTTT
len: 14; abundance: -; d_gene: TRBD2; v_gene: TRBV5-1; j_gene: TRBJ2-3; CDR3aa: CASSFGGWTDTQYF; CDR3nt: TGCGCCAGCAGCTTCGGGGGGTGGACAGATACGCAGTATTTT
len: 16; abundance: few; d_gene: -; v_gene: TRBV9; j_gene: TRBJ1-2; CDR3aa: CASSARGTTNNYGYTF; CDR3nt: TGTGCCAGCAGCGCCCGGGGGACGACAAATAACTATGGCTACACCTTC
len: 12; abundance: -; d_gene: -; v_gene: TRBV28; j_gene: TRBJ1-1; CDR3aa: CASTNSQGRFFF; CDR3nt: TGTGCCAGCACCAACAGCCAGGGGAGATTTTTCTTT
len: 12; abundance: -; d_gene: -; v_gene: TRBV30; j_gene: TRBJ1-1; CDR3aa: CAWSRQGGWAFF; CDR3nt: TGTGCCTGGAGCCGCCAGGGAGGTTGGGCTTTCTTT
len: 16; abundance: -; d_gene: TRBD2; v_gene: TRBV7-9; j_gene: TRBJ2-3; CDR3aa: CASSRGLAERTDTQYF; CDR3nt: TGTGCCAGCAGCCGGGGACTAGCGGAAAGAACAGATACGCAGTATTTT
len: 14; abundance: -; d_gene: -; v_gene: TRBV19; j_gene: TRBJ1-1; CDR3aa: CASSIPGADTEAFF; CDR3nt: TGTGCCAGTAGTATCCCAGGGGCTGACACTGAAGCTTTCTTT
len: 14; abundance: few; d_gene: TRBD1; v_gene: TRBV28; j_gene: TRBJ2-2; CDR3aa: CASSGTANTGELFF; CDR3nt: TGTGCCAGCAGTGGGACAGCGAACACCGGGGAGCTGTTTTTT
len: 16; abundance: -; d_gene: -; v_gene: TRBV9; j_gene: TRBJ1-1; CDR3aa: CASSPRGQGQDTEAFF; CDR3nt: TGTGCCAGCAGCCCGCGGGGGCAGGGGCAAGACACTGAAGCTTTCTTT
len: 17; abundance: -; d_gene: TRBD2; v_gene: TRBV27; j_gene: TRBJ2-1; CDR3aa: CASSLLAGGPGYNEQFF; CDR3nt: TGTGCCAGCAGTTTACTAGCGGGAGGGCCGGGATACAATGAGCAGTTCTTC
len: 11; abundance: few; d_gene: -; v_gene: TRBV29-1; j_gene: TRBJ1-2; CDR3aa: CSVGGTEGYTF; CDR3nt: TGCAGCGTGGGAGGGACTGAGGGCTACACCTTC
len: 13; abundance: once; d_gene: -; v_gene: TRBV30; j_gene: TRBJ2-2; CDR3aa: CAWSGTVSGELFF; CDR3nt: TGTGCCTGGAGTGGTACAGTGTCCGGGGAGCTGTTTTTT
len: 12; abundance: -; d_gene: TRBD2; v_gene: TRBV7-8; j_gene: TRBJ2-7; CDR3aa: CASSPQREAQYF; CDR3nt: TGTGCCAGCAGCCCACAGCGGGAGGCGCAGTACTTC
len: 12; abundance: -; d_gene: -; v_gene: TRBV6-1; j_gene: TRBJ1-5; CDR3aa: CASGQLDQPQHF; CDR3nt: TGTGCCAGCGGACAGCTAGATCAGCCCCAGCATTTT
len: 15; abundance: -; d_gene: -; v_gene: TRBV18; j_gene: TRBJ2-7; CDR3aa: CASSPTGPEMLEQYF; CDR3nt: TGTGCCAGCTCACCAACAGGGCCCGAGATGCTCGAGCAGTACTTC